This TCR beta chain was sequenced in a study of cytomegalovirus exposure and HLA in healthy donors. The study ran its PCR with 60 Vbeta and 13 Jbeta primers. The protocol was immunoSEQ multiplex PCR, while the TCRdb copy is restricted to in-frame clones and leaves out a portion. The profile covers around 100,000 clones, with 70% to 80% appearing a single time and about 2.6% taken by the ten largest. The germline CDR1 and CDR2 sequences are SGHRS and YFSETQ. V was pared by 1 base and J by 1 base, with 14 bases between. The CDR3 is 16 residues long. In regard to this clone: Its target is not known.

Study-level points and caveats: A few CMV-associated chains proved CMV antigen-specific in vitro.

The receptor was derived from a man aged 50-60 years in good health and CMV-seropositive. The V and J genes are TRBV5-1 and TRBJ1-1, with D perhaps TRBD1 (5 bases). Sequenced material: PBMCs. CDR3 residues: CASSLSAGPTNTEAFF. The CDR3 DNA is TGCGCCAGCAGCTTGTCGGCAGGGCCTACGAACACTGAAGCTTTCTTT.